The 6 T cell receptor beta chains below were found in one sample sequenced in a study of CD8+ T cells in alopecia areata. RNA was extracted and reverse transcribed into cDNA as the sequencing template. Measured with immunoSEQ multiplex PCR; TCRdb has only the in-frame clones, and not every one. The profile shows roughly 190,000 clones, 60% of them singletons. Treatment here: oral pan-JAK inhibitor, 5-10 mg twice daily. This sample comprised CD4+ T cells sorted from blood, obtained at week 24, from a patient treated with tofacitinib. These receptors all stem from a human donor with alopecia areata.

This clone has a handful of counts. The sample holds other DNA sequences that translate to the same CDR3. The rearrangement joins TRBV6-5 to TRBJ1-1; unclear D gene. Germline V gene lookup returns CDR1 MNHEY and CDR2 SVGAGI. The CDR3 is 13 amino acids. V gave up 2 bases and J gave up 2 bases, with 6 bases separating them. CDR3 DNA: TGTGCCAGCAGTTACGGCGGAAACACTGAAGCTTTCTTT. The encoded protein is CASSYGGNTEAFF.

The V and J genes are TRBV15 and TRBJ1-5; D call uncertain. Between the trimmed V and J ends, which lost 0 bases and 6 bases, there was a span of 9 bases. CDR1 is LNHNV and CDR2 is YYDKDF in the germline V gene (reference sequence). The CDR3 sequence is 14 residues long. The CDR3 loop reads CATSRETAAQPQHF. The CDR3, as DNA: TGTGCCACCAGCAGAGAAACGGCCGCTCAGCCCCAGCATTTT.

The CDR3 nucleotides are TGTGCCAGCAGCTTGAGTCCGGGGGGGAACACTGAAGCTTTCTTT. It translates to CASSLSPGGNTEAFF. V gene TRBV5-6 combines with J gene TRBJ1-1, with D perhaps matching TRBD1 (5 bases). Trimming removed 1 base at V and 1 base at J, with 11 bases between. The CDR3 consists of 15 residues. Germline V gene sequence: CDR1 SGHDT, CDR2 YYEEEE.

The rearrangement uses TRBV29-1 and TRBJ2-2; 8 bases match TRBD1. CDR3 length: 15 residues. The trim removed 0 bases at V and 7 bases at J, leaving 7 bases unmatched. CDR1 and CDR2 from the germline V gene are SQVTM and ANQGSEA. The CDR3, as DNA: TGCAGCGTTGAAGATAAAGGACAGGGTGACGGGGAGCTGTTTTTT. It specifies CSVEDKGQGDGELFF.

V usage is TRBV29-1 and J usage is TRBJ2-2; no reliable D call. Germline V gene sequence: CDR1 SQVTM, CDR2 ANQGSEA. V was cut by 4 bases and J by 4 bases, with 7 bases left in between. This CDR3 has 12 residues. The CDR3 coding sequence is TGCAGCGTTGGGAGAGGCACCGGGGAGCTGTTTTTT. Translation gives CSVGRGTGELFF.

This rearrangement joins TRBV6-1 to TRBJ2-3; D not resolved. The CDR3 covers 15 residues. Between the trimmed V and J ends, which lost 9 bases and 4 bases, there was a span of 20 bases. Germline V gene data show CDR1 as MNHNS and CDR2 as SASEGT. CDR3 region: CASSSLVLSSDTQYF. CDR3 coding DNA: TGTGCCAGTTCGAGCCTGGTCCTGTCTTCAGATACGCAGTATTTT.